The clone carrying this T cell receptor (beta chain) has only one observation. Its matching antigen is unknown. These data originate in a study of cytomegalovirus exposure and HLA in healthy donors. Study outcomes and limitations: Previously analyzed data showed that most TCR beta V segments were productive at a frequency of about 87% or about 30%. Analyses of presence/absence relied on an assumption of roughly uniform sequencing depth across donors.

The PCR made use of 60 Vbeta and 13 Jbeta primers. Original handling: A later analysis counted approximately 80 million unique TCR beta chains, some 10 million shared. TCRdb's table, derived via immunoSEQ multiplex PCR, lists solely in-frame clones and lacks some. V and J calls plus clone size are reproduced from that table; the DNA served to infer D and trimming. The sample lists about 160,000 clones; roughly 78% were seen once. The sequence came from a man between 40 and 49 years old in good health and CMV-seronegative. The sequencing input was PBMCs.

CDR3 region: CASSGGVTKNIQYF. CDR3 in DNA: TGTGCCAGCAGCGGGGGGGTTACCAAAAACATTCAGTACTTC. The chain links TRBV9 to TRBJ2-4, with D possibly matching TRBD2 (6 bases). The CDR3 covers 14 residues. Trimming shortened V by 3 bases and J by 2 bases, and 9 bases separated the two germline ends. Germline assignment: CDR1 SGDLS and CDR2 YYNGEE.